These 5 T cell receptor beta chains share one sample of origin, sequenced in a study of monozygotic twins with inflammatory bowel disease. TCRdb reanalyzed the 5' RACE reads and collapses them to one entry per CDR3 protein, without DNA. The sample has 110,000 to 150,000 distinct CDR3 sequences. Input material: blood. All receptors come from a human donor with ulcerative colitis or Crohn's disease, or a healthy co-twin of an affected twin (not recorded which).

V usage is TRBV9 and J usage is TRBJ2-1; the D call of TRBD2 rests on TCRdb alone, since no DNA is present to check it. The CDR3 contains 15 residues. From germline, CDR1 is SGDLS and CDR2 YYNGEE. The CDR3 here is CASTGSGSLNNEQFF.

The CDR3 reads CASHRIRARGLGYEQYF. The chain recombines TRBV6-1 with TRBJ2-7; TCRdb selects TRBD2, and the lack of DNA leaves this call unchecked. This CDR3 spans 17 amino acids. The V gene's germline CDR1 is MNHNS and CDR2 SASEGT.

The V call is TRBV19, the J call TRBJ2-7; TCRdb names TRBD1, which stays unverified in the absence of DNA. This CDR3 spans 17 amino acids. CDR1 LNHDA and CDR2 SQIVND come from the germline V gene (reference sequence). CDR3 region: CASSAGQGDALSYEQYF.

The chain has TRBV5-1 and TRBJ2-3; with no DNA, the TCRdb D assignment of TRBD1 cannot be verified. The CDR3 spans 14 residues. Germline CDR1 is SGHRS and CDR2 is YFSETQ. This CDR3 reads CASSPGNGTDTQYF.

V is TRBV12-3 or TRBV12-4 and J is TRBJ1-2; the TCRdb call, TRBD1, lacks DNA for checking. CDR3 length equals 14 residues. The CDR3 protein is CASSFYPGENGYTF.